These 20 T cell receptor beta chains share one sample of origin, sequenced in a study of T cells in Graves' hyperthyroidism and ophthalmopathy. There were TCR beta CDR3 regions amplified from RNA transcripts. TCR CDR3 regions were first amplified by RT-PCR with HTBI primers. One entry per CDR3 protein, called by TCRdb with MiXCR from the multiplex PCR reads. Among hundreds of thousands of distinct CDR3 sequences listed, more than 30% were seen once. Input material: blood. The receptors were gathered from a man aged 18-30 years with Graves' hyperthyroidism.

This clonotype was seen at least ten times. The chain couples TRBV19 to TRBJ2-7, with 7 bases fitting TRBD1. The trim removed 3 bases at V and 2 bases at J, leaving 4 bases unmatched. CDR3 length equals 14 residues. Germline CDR1 reads LNHDA; CDR2 reads SQIVND (reference sequence). In DNA form, the CDR3 reads TGTGCCAGTAGTATTCGGGACAGACCCTACGAGCAGTACTTC. Its protein product is CASSIRDRPYEQYF.

This chain's CDR3 is CATSSAEGSGRVEQYF. CDR3 bases: TGTGCCACCAGCAGCGCCGAGGGTAGCGGGAGAGTCGAGCAGTACTTC. J is TRBJ2-7 and V is TRBV15; 9 bases agree with TRBD2. This CDR3 contains 16 residues. V dropped 3 bases and J dropped 6; count of bases not matched to a gene: 12. The germline CDR1 and CDR2 sequences are LNHNV and YYDKDF (reference sequence). The variable domain in full, with the rest retrieved from reference TRBV15 and TRBJ2-7, is DAMVIQNPRYQVTQFGKPVTLSCSQTLNHNVMYWYQQKSSQAPKLLFHYYDKDFNNEADTPDNFQSRRPNTSFCFLDIRSPGLGDTAMYLCATSSAEGSGRVEQYFGPGTRLTVT.

Turning to this clonotype: A much larger clone differs by one base, so this may be a read error. Here the CDR3 reads CASSPHSQGSTLHF. The CDR3 DNA follows: TGTGCCAGCAGCCCCCATTCACAGGGTAGTACCCTCCACTTT. The chain links TRBV7-9 to TRBJ1-6; perhaps TRBD1 as D (6 bases). There are 14 residues in the CDR3. V was pared by 5 bases and J by 14 bases, with 19 bases between. The V gene's germline CDR1 is SEHNR and CDR2 FQNEAQ (reference sequence).

This chain joins TRBV20-1 and TRBJ2-7; TRBD2 aligns across 8 bases. The CDR3 has 15 residues. Trimming cost V 4 bases and J 2 bases; bases outside gene matches: 10. Germline lookup yields CDR1 DFQATT and CDR2 SNEGSKA (reference sequence). CDR3 DNA: TGCAGTGCTACCGAGCCCGGGAGGGCGGCCTACGAGCAGTACTTC. Translated, it gives CSATEPGRAAYEQYF.

The V call is TRBV7-9, the J call TRBJ2-7, with D maybe TRBD2 (5 bases). Germline lookup yields CDR1 SEHNR and CDR2 FQNEAQ (reference sequence). The CDR3 consists of 13 residues. The V and J ends lost 0 bases and 12 bases respectively, with 15 bases between them. CDR3 protein: CASSLAYTRDRYF. The DNA of the CDR3 is TGTGCCAGCAGCTTAGCGTACACCCGGGATCGGTACTTC.

The chain joins TRBV7-9 to TRBJ2-2; D gene uncertain. V was cut by 1 base and J by 2 bases, with 8 bases left in between. This CDR3 has 15 amino acids. Germline CDR1 reads SEHNR; CDR2 reads FQNEAQ (reference sequence). CDR3 in amino acids: CASSLVEVNTGELFF. Written as DNA, the CDR3 is TGTGCCAGCAGCTTAGTAGAGGTTAACACCGGGGAGCTGTTTTTT.

The chain couples TRBV19 to TRBJ2-3, with no clear D. The CDR3 loop spans 13 amino acids. Germline CDR1 and CDR2: LNHDA and SQIVND (reference sequence). Trimming cost V 3 bases and J 1 base, with 5 bases left between them. The CDR3 DNA sequence: TGTGCCAGTAGTATGGCAGGCACAGATACGCAGTATTTT. Translating it yields CASSMAGTDTQYF.

A single count supports this clonotype. The chain uses TRBV20-1 and TRBJ2-7; 9 nucleotides agree with TRBD1. Unmatched junction bases numbered 6, after V lost 0 bases and J lost 3 bases. This CDR3 is 15 amino acids long. Germline assignment: CDR1 DFQATT and CDR2 SNEGSKA (reference sequence). CDR3 amino acids: CSARDPRTGDYEQYF. The CDR3 bases are TGCAGTGCTAGAGATCCAAGGACAGGGGACTACGAGCAGTACTTC.

This clonotype was observed a handful of times. J is TRBJ1-6 and V is TRBV9, with D unresolved. The CDR3 has 16 residues. Germline assignment: CDR1 SGDLS and CDR2 YYNGEE. V was trimmed by 3 bases and J by 3 bases, leaving 13 bases between them. DNA for the CDR3: TGTGCCAGCAGCGCCCTCGCAGGCGACTATAATTCACCCCTCCACTTT. Translation gives CASSALAGDYNSPLHF.

The chain is built from TRBV7-9 and TRBJ1-5, with TRBD1 matching over 7 bases. The CDR3 contains 15 residues. Germline V gene data show CDR1 as SEHNR and CDR2 as FQNEAQ (reference sequence). After removal of 5 bases from V and 7 bases from J, the junction contained 11 bases not matched to a gene. The CDR3 coding sequence is TGTGCCAGCAGCCTTACCGTACAGGGGCGGCAGCCCCAGCATTTT. Its translation is CASSLTVQGRQPQHF.

Worth noting for this clonotype: The CDR3 end shows no conserved phenylalanine or tryptophan, and so a read error is likely. This chain uses TRBV29-1 with TRBJ2-7; TRBD1 matches 7 bases. Unmatched junction bases numbered 11, after V lost 4 bases and J lost 2 bases. The CDR3 spans 15 residues. Germline-derived CDR1 and CDR2 are SQVTM and ANQGSEA. In DNA, the CDR3 is TGCAGCGTTGGTAGAGCACAGGGGAGTCCCTACGAGCAGTACCTC. Its protein is CSVGRAQGSPYEQYL.

The chain is built from TRBV2 and TRBJ2-7; 8 bases are shared with TRBD2. The V and J ends lost 0 bases and 6 bases, in that order; junction bases with no gene match: 7. Germline CDR1 SNHLY, CDR2 FYNNEI. The CDR3 covers 15 residues. The CDR3 spells CASSEATGLVGEQYF. CDR3 coding DNA: TGTGCCAGCAGTGAAGCGACGGGACTAGTAGGCGAGCAGTACTTC.

The J gene is TRBJ1-2, the V gene TRBV19; no definite D call. The CDR3 has 13 amino acids. Germline V gene sequence: CDR1 LNHDA, CDR2 SQIVND (reference sequence). Deletions cut 3 bases from V and 2 bases from J, with 7 bases between. Written as DNA, the CDR3 is TGTGCCAGTAGTATTCTCGGGAACTATGGCTACACCTTC. Amino acid sequence: CASSILGNYGYTF.

This clonotype has only a few counts. The chain carries TRBV19 and TRBJ2-7; the D gene could be TRBD1 or TRBD2 (5 bases each). CDR1 is LNHDA, CDR2 SQIVND, per germline (reference sequence). The CDR3 is 15 residues long. V was pared by 5 bases and J by 2 bases, with 16 bases between. The CDR3 protein is CASSSPRDGPYEQYF. The DNA of the CDR3 is TGTGCCAGTAGTTCCCCCCGGGACGGTCCCTACGAGCAGTACTTC.

V is TRBV7-9 and J is TRBJ1-1; D is undetermined. Between the trimmed V and J ends, which lost 3 bases and 7 bases, there was a span of 12 bases. The CDR3 runs to 13 residues. Germline V gene sequence: CDR1 SEHNR, CDR2 FQNEAQ (reference sequence). Here the CDR3 DNA reads TGTGCCAGCAGCTTGGCCGGCAAATTTGAAGCTTTCTTT. Translated: CASSLAGKFEAFF.

The CDR3 loop is CASSLFEGGRSAFF. The CDR3, as DNA: TGTGCCAGCAGTTTGTTCGAGGGCGGTAGGTCAGCTTTCTTT. The chain links TRBV12-3 or TRBV12-4 to TRBJ1-1; no firm D call. The CDR3 consists of 14 residues. The ends were cut back, 3 bases at V and 10 bases at J, with 18 bases in the middle.

The rearrangement links TRBV19 to TRBJ2-5; D tentatively reads TRBD1 or TRBD2 (6 bases each). This CDR3 has 15 residues. Germline CDR1 LNHDA, CDR2 SQIVND (reference sequence). Trimming took 10 bases from V and 1 from J, leaving 19 bases between them. The CDR3 reads CATGRGAGAQETQYF. CDR3 DNA sequence: TGTGCCACCGGAAGGGGGGCAGGGGCCCAAGAGACCCAGTACTTC.

The CDR3 DNA is TGTGCCAGCAGTGTTGGGGGCGCCCGGACTGGAGAGCAGTACTTC. It yields the protein CASSVGGARTGEQYF. The V and J genes are TRBV2 and TRBJ2-7; a possible D gene is TRBD1 (6 bases). The V gene lost 4 bases and the J gene lost 7 bases, with 20 bases spanning the gap. The CDR3 is made up of 15 amino acids. Per the germline V gene, CDR1 is SNHLY and CDR2 is FYNNEI.

The CDR3 DNA reads TGTGCCAGCAGCTATCAGGGTGCCTACGGGCAGTACTTC. Its protein is CASSYQGAYGQYF. The chain employs TRBV7-3 and TRBJ2-5; a possible D gene is TRBD1 (5 bases). The CDR3 covers 13 residues. CDR1 and CDR2 from the germline V gene are SGHTA and FQGTGA. Trimming took 4 bases from V and 11 from J, leaving 17 bases between them.

This clonotype was seen at least ten times. This chain connects TRBV2 to TRBJ2-7, with unresolved D. Germline values: CDR1 SNHLY, CDR2 FYNNEI. The V end lost 4 bases, the J end lost 5 bases, and 6 bases lay between the germline ends. This CDR3 region has 11 residues. CDR3 DNA: TGTGCCAGCAGTGTCCGGGACGAGCAGTACTTC. This sequence encodes CASSVRDEQYF.